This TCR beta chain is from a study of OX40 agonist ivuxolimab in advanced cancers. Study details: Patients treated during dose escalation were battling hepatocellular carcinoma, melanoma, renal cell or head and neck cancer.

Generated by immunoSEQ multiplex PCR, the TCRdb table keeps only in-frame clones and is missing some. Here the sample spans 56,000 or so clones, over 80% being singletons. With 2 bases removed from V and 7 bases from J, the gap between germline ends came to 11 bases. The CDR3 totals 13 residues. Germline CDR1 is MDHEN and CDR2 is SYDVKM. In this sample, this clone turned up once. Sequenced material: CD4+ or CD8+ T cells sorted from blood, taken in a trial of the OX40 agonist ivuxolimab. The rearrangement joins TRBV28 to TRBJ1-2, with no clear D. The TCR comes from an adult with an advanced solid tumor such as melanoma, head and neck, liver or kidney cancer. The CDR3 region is CASSLRRGGGYTF. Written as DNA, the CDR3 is TGTGCCAGCAGTTTACGGCGGGGAGGTGGCTACACCTTC.